This T cell receptor beta chain was sequenced during a study of T cell repertoires in cytomegalovirus infection (dated by TCRdb to between 2019 and 2020). Notes on the research overall: Because public TCR beta signatures pointed to carriage of CMV infection together with the matching HLA type, the HLA type of each donor mattered for the analysis. Results the study describes overall, beyond this receptor: In the ex vivo response, HLA-C-restricted CMV-specific TCR beta clonotypes were dominant, and in two of eight donors the single most frequent clonotype came from this HLA-C-restricted group. Carriers of CMV infection plus the relevant HLA type were discriminated by the cumulative frequency of public TCR beta family members in the study cohort and in an independent roughly 320-donor cohort.

This clonotype showed up many times. Its antigen is still unknown. The sample holds no much larger clone one base away, and base qualities are not on file. The CDR3, cysteine through phenylalanine, is 13 amino acids long. Kept here is only the CDR3 DNA, which spans 39 bases and is read in frame from base 1. CDR1 and CDR2 are read off the germline V gene as MNHEY and SVGAGI. Cut back by 2 bases and 4 bases, the V and J ends lie 5 bases apart. The instrument was an Illumina HiSeq 1500. TCRdb's own reprocessing of the public reads used fastp at Q25 and MiXCR and kept productive beta chains. Each CDR3 protein gets just one entry, which takes the most common genes and DNA from the rows behind it. The sample profile shows 230,000 or so distinct CDR3 sequences; about a sixth of them were found once. The biggest ten clones account for roughly 50% of the sample.

Sequencing used CD8+ T cells from PBMCs. The clonotype comes from a human donor in good health (CMV status not recorded). Some clones in this sample may be carry-over from other donors' samples. The chain is made from TRBV6-5 and TRBJ1-4; the D gene identity is not certain. The nucleotide sequence reads TGTGCCAGCAGTTACGGGAGTAATGAAAAACTGTTTTTT. The resulting protein is CASSYGSNEKLFF.